This record concerns one T cell receptor beta chain sequence. The data belong to a study of blood T cell repertoires in COVID-19. Turning to the study itself: Specimens from acute and convalescent COVID-19 originated in the United States, Italy and Spain. T cells, B-cell-depleted T cells, or PBMCs provided the cDNA or gDNA that served as material.

Original processing notes: Estimates of nucleated cell counts were drawn from the amplification of reference gene primers. Assay used: immunoSEQ multiplex PCR; TCRdb lists only in-frame clones, some missing. V and J calls and clone size come straight from that table; D and trimming were deduced from the DNA. The sample has about 35,000 clones; more than 80% are singletons. V was trimmed by 7 bases and J by 4 bases, leaving 17 bases between them. This CDR3 has 15 amino acids. CDR1 and CDR2 from the germline V gene are SGHAT and FQNNGV. This clonotype was obtained from a man in his fifties or sixties in a cohort sampled during active COVID-19. The rearrangement uses TRBV11-2 and TRBJ1-5; the D is unclear. Material: peripheral blood. Here the CDR3 DNA reads TGTGCCAGCAACCCAGGAGGGCTCGGGAATCAGCCCCAGCATTTT. Protein sequence: CASNPGGLGNQPQHF.